This T cell receptor beta chain originates from a study of blood T cell repertoires in COVID-19. Study overall: The United States, Italy and Spain supplied acute and convalescent COVID-19 samples. PBMCs, B-cell-depleted T cells, or T cells were the source of the cDNA or gDNA that made up the material.

In its sample, this clone was seen once. V shed 5 bases and J shed 7 bases, with 3 bases lying between them. The germline gives CDR1 SGHAT, CDR2 FQNNGV. The CDR3 runs 11 residues. Authors' processing steps: Estimates of nucleated cell counts were drawn from the amplification of reference gene primers. Profiled with immunoSEQ multiplex PCR; TCRdb holds only in-frame clones, not every one. The V and J calls and the clone size are those of that table, but D and trimming were determined from the DNA. The data hold about 53,000 clones, with more than 75% observed a single time. Sequences were obtained from peripheral blood. The TCR sequence derives from a man over 45 with acute or convalescent COVID-19. This sequence joins TRBV11-2 and TRBJ1-6; D is unresolved. The CDR3 coding sequence is TGTGCCAGCAGCCAGAATTCACCCCTCCACTTT. Translation gives CASSQNSPLHF.